Given below is one TCR beta chain in context. This sample is part of a study of blood T cell repertoires in COVID-19. About the study: The analysed material was cDNA or gDNA that came from T cells, B-cell-depleted T cells, or PBMCs.

Original data processing: From reference gene primer amplification, estimates of nucleated cell counts were derived. Some clones are missing from TCRdb's copy, which holds only in-frame ones; the method was immunoSEQ multiplex PCR. The DNA was the basis for D and trimming; V, J and clone size are from that table. The table has roughly 200,000 clones, about 88% seen once. Seattle's enrolled individuals joined amid active infection and were then monitored longitudinally. The germline CDR1 and CDR2 sequences are LGHNA and YNFKEQ. There are 15 residues in the CDR3. J gave up 3 bases and V 3 bases, and 7 bases lay outside the gene matches.

This TCR was sampled from a man aged 45-60 years with COVID-19, enrolled during active disease. Sequenced input: peripheral blood. The chain has TRBV4-2 and TRBJ1-1; 7 bases agree with TRBD1. CDR3 DNA sequence: TGTGCCAGCAGCCATGAAGACAGGGAAGACACTGAAGCTTTCTTT. Amino acids: CASSHEDREDTEAFF.